A single sample is the source of the 30 T cell receptor beta chains below, sequenced in a study of blood T cells in healthy people across ages. Primers used in a second PCR of roughly 6 to 11 cycles were a sample-barcoded 5' primer and a J-beta primer mix. TCRdb used MiXCR to reprocess the 5' RACE reads, holding one entry per CDR3 protein. The sample contains roughly 1.4 million distinct CDR3 sequences, almost 60% of which appear only once. The sample consisted of blood. All receptors derive from a young man in good health.

This clonotype was picked up a small number of times. The genes are TRBV6-1 and TRBJ2-3; 9 positions match TRBD2. V dropped 5 bases and J dropped 1; count of bases not matched to a gene: 10. Germline assignment: CDR1 MNHNS and CDR2 SASEGT. This CDR3 is built from 17 residues. The CDR3 reads CASSRRTSDRGTDTQYF. In nucleotides, the CDR3 is TGTGCCAGCAGTCGCAGGACTAGCGACAGAGGCACAGATACGCAGTATTTT.

This chain joins TRBV7-9 and TRBJ2-5, with D possibly TRBD1 on 5 matching bases. V was pared by 1 base and J by 5 bases, with 11 bases between. Germline-derived CDR1 and CDR2 are SEHNR and FQNEAQ (reference sequence). The CDR3 runs to 14 residues. The CDR3, as DNA: TGTGCCAGCAGCTTAGAGAGAAGGGGTGAGACCCAGTACTTC. It specifies CASSLERRGETQYF.

The V and J genes are TRBV28 and TRBJ1-5; no clear D gene. Germline lookup yields CDR1 MDHEN and CDR2 SYDVKM. V was trimmed by 7 bases and J by 4 bases, leaving 20 bases between them. The CDR3 sequence is 16 residues long. CDR3 loop: CASTISFGVRNQPQHF. For the CDR3, the DNA is TGTGCCAGCACCATCTCGTTTGGGGTCCGGAATCAGCCCCAGCATTTT.

V is TRBV6-6 and J is TRBJ1-2, with D possibly matching TRBD1 (5 bases). Germline V gene lookup returns CDR1 MNHNY and CDR2 SVGAGI (reference sequence). The CDR3 has 12 amino acids. Trimming removed 8 bases at V and 6 bases at J, with 13 bases between. The CDR3 nucleotides are TGTGCCAGCGGATGGGACGGAGATGGCTACACCTTC. Protein: CASGWDGDGYTF.

This clonotype turned up a few times. This rearrangement joins TRBV27 to TRBJ2-1, with TRBD2 matching over 10 bases. Germline assignment: CDR1 MNHEY and CDR2 SMNVEV (reference sequence). There are 17 residues in the CDR3. V shed 0 bases and J 4 bases; nucleotides not matched to a gene: 6. The CDR3 DNA reads TGTGCCAGCAGTTTATCGGCTAGCGGGAGCCGATACAATGAGCAGTTCTTC. As protein: CASSLSASGSRYNEQFF.

This clonotype showed up many times. The V call is TRBV20-1, the J call TRBJ2-5; 9 bases are a match to TRBD2. V shed 3 bases, J shed 1 base, and the junction held 3 bases outside the gene matches. The CDR3 sequence is 14 residues long. The germline CDR1 and CDR2 sequences are DFQATT and SNEGSKA (reference sequence). The CDR3 reads CSASLAGPQETQYF. CDR3 DNA sequence: TGCAGTGCTAGCCTAGCGGGGCCCCAAGAGACCCAGTACTTC.

The CDR3 spells CSARDIGLAGGHTYNEQFF. In nucleotides, the CDR3 is TGCAGTGCTAGAGATATTGGACTAGCGGGGGGGCACACGTACAATGAGCAGTTCTTC. This sequence joins TRBV20-1 and TRBJ2-1; TRBD2 agrees at 15 bases. After removal of 0 bases from V and 4 bases from J, the junction contained 10 bases not matched to a gene. Germline V lookup: CDR1 DFQATT, CDR2 SNEGSKA (reference sequence). The CDR3 is 19 amino acids.

The CDR3 region has the DNA TGCAGCGTGGACCGGGACCTAGGACGCACAGATACGCAGTATTTT. Its translation is CSVDRDLGRTDTQYF. The V call is TRBV29-1, the J call TRBJ2-3, with D perhaps being TRBD1 or TRBD2 (5 bases each). Per the germline V gene, CDR1 is SQVTM and CDR2 is ANQGSEA. The CDR3 has 15 amino acids. V lost 6 bases and J lost 1, with 17 bases in between.

This chain uses TRBV6-1 with TRBJ2-7; D is unresolved. The ends were cut back, 7 bases at V and 1 base at J, with 38 bases in the middle. CDR3 length: 22 amino acids. Germline CDR1 reads MNHNS; CDR2 reads SASEGT. The CDR3 region is CASITLVTDNGFKAESSYEQYF. DNA for the CDR3: TGTGCCAGCATAACCTTAGTTACGGATAATGGATTCAAGGCCGAATCATCCTACGAGCAGTACTTC.

The V gene is TRBV20-1, the J gene TRBJ2-3, with D tentatively TRBD1 (6 bases). Germline assignment: CDR1 DFQATT and CDR2 SNEGSKA (reference sequence). The V end was cut by 4 bases, the J end by 1 base, with 6 bases between. CDR3 length: 12 residues. CDR3 residues: CSANRGTDTQYF. The CDR3 nucleotides read TGCAGTGCTAACAGGGGCACAGATACGCAGTATTTT.

Only one count was recorded for this clonotype. The V and J genes are TRBV10-3 and TRBJ2-4; the match to TRBD2 covers 14 bases. J was trimmed by 1 base and V by 0 bases; bases with no gene match: 14. From germline, CDR1 is ENHRY and CDR2 SYGVKD. CDR3 size: 22 residues. The CDR3 protein is CAISESALPGLAGVGAKNIQYF. The CDR3 nucleotides are TGTGCCATCAGTGAGTCGGCCCTGCCGGGACTAGCGGGAGTTGGCGCCAAAAACATTCAGTACTTC.

This chain links TRBV7-9 with TRBJ2-5; 12 bases match TRBD2. Per the germline V gene, CDR1 is SEHNR and CDR2 is FQNEAQ (reference sequence). The CDR3 is made up of 18 amino acids. V was pared by 4 bases and J by 2 bases, with 11 bases of the junction left unmatched. CDR3: CASSYRQTSGRRQETQYF. The CDR3 DNA is TGTGCCAGCAGCTATAGACAGACTAGCGGGAGACGGCAAGAGACCCAGTACTTC.

This clonotype occurred a few times. This rearrangement joins TRBV7-8 to TRBJ2-2; D is perhaps TRBD2 (5 bases). Deletions cut 10 bases from V and 6 bases from J, with 21 bases between. CDR1 is SGHVS, CDR2 FQNEAQ, per germline. This CDR3 is built from 15 residues. CDR3 amino acids: CAIPLRAAHSGELFF. CDR3 DNA sequence: TGTGCCATCCCCCTGAGGGCTGCCCACTCCGGGGAGCTGTTTTTT.

Many counts were recorded for this clonotype. The genes are TRBV12-3 or TRBV12-4 and TRBJ2-7, with D perhaps matching TRBD1 (5 bases). The CDR3 consists of 14 residues. Trimming took 4 bases from V and 3 from J, leaving 13 bases between them. The CDR3 sequence: CASSSYFQGYEQYF. CDR3 in DNA: TGTGCCAGCAGTTCTTACTTTCAGGGCTACGAGCAGTACTTC.

Concerning this clonotype itself: This may be a read error: a much more frequent sequence differs by one nucleotide. The chain employs TRBV29-1 and TRBJ2-5; D might be TRBD2 (6 bases). Trimming removed 7 bases at V and 11 bases at J, with 17 bases between. The V gene's germline CDR1 is SQVTM and CDR2 ANQGSEA. The CDR3 is 11 residues long. CDR3 DNA sequence: TGCAGCGGCCAACTAGCCAATGAGCAGTACTTC. This codes for CSGQLANEQYF.

The chain recombines TRBV20-1 with TRBJ2-1; 11 bases are shared with TRBD2. The germline V gene encodes CDR1 DFQATT and CDR2 SNEGSKA (reference sequence). The CDR3 loop spans 15 amino acids. V trimming: 0 bases; J trimming: 6 bases; junction bases outside the gene matches: 4. The CDR3 region is CSARDNGLAGNEQFF. The CDR3 DNA reads as TGCAGTGCTAGAGATAACGGACTAGCGGGCAATGAGCAGTTCTTC.

The chain has TRBV29-1 and TRBJ2-4; the match to TRBD1 covers 7 bases. The assigned J gene may be wrong: the sequence end matches TRBJ2-7 better. This CDR3 spans 15 amino acids. Germline V gene lookup returns CDR1 SQVTM and CDR2 ANQGSEA. The CDR3 reads CSVEVSGGRSYEQYF. The CDR3 DNA is TGCAGCGTTGAAGTTTCAGGGGGTAGGTCCTACGAGCAGTACTTC.

CDR3 in DNA: TGTGCCAGCAGCCAAGATTCGGCGGGGACTAATGAAAAACTGTTTTTT. Residues: CASSQDSAGTNEKLFF. This chain links TRBV4-2 with TRBJ1-4; D call uncertain. Trimming removed 0 bases from V and 2 bases from J, with 10 bases in between. The CDR3 contains 16 residues. The germline V gene has CDR1 LGHNA and CDR2 YNFKEQ.

V usage is TRBV11-2 and J usage is TRBJ1-1; D is possibly TRBD1 (5 bases). CDR3 length equals 13 residues. Germline CDR1 reads SGHAT; CDR2 reads FQNNGV. Trimming took 3 bases from V and 6 from J, leaving 11 bases between them. The CDR3 loop is CASSFQGTPEAFF. CDR3 DNA: TGTGCCAGCAGCTTCCAAGGGACCCCTGAAGCTTTCTTT. Based on the CDR3 plus reference TRBV11-2 and TRBJ1-1, the full variable domain is EAGVAQSPRYKIIEKRQSVAFWCNPISGHATLYWYQQILGQGPKLLIQFQNNGVVDDSQLPKDRFSAERLKGVDSTLKIQPAKLEDSAVYLCASSFQGTPEAFFGQGTRLTVV.

This rearrangement joins TRBV29-1 to TRBJ1-1; D is uncertain. V lost 3 bases and J lost 3, with 14 bases in between. This CDR3 comprises 14 residues. Germline CDR1 and CDR2: SQVTM and ANQGSEA. As DNA, the CDR3 is TGCAGCGTTGAGTTTCGACACCAGGACACTGAAGCTTTCTTT. It encodes CSVEFRHQDTEAFF.

The CDR3 region has the DNA TGTGCCAGCAGCTTAGAACAGTACAACTATGGCTACACCTTC. Its protein product is CASSLEQYNYGYTF. V gene TRBV7-9 combines with J gene TRBJ1-2; D unresolved. Per germline, CDR1 SEHNR and CDR2 FQNEAQ (reference sequence). With 1 base removed from V and 2 bases from J, the gap between germline ends came to 8 bases. The CDR3 sequence is 14 residues long.

The chain combines TRBV2 with TRBJ2-3; D remains ambiguous. Deletions cut 6 bases from V and 0 bases from J, with 10 bases between. Germline V gene data show CDR1 as SNHLY and CDR2 as FYNNEI. The CDR3 is made up of 14 amino acids. CDR3: CASRAVTSTDTQYF. Here the CDR3 DNA reads TGTGCCAGCAGAGCCGTGACAAGCACAGATACGCAGTATTTT.

This clonotype came up once. The CDR3: CSIQETTEDGYTF. CDR3 coding DNA: TGCAGCATCCAAGAGACAACGGAGGATGGCTACACCTTC. V and J are TRBV29-1 and TRBJ1-2; D call uncertain. Per the germline V gene, CDR1 is SQVTM and CDR2 is ANQGSEA. The CDR3 runs 13 residues. Between the trimmed V and J ends, which lost 8 bases and 6 bases, there was a span of 19 bases.

The chain carries TRBV12-3 or TRBV12-4 and TRBJ2-1, with TRBD2 matching over 11 bases. The CDR3 loop spans 15 amino acids. The V gene end was trimmed by 3 bases and the J gene end by 8 bases; junction bases not matched to a gene: 6. The CDR3 loop reads CASSFSGGASDEQFF. DNA of the CDR3: TGTGCCAGCAGTTTTAGCGGGGGGGCCAGCGATGAGCAGTTCTTC.

In the case of this clonotype: At one of its ends the junction is not consistent with the germline gene, which may arise from a read error. The V gene is TRBV7-7, the J gene TRBJ2-1; 16 bases align to TRBD2. The germline CDR1 and CDR2 sequences are SSHAT and FNYEAQ (reference sequence). CDR3 size: 17 residues. CDR3 sequence (DNA): TGTGCTAGCAGCGACACACCGGGACTAGCGGGGGGGCCTTGGCTGTTCTTC. It translates to CASSDTPGLAGGPWLFF.

Note on this clonotype: Being one base from a much bigger clone, this may be a read error. The chain combines TRBV7-9 with TRBJ2-5; possible D gene TRBD1, 6 bases. The germline gives CDR1 SEHNR, CDR2 FQNEAQ (reference sequence). Trimming left V 2 bases short and J 3 bases short, with 7 bases between. This CDR3 is built from 13 residues. CDR3 loop: CASSLHREETQYF. CDR3 sequence (DNA): TGTGCCAGCAGCTTACACAGGGAAGAGACCCAGTACTTC.

This clonotype was seen only a few times. This chain links TRBV20-1 with TRBJ2-7; D ambiguous. The V and J ends lost 0 bases and 8 bases respectively, with 11 bases between them. CDR1 and CDR2 from the germline V gene are DFQATT and SNEGSKA (reference sequence). The CDR3 loop spans 12 amino acids. Here the CDR3 DNA reads TGCAGTGCTAGAGATCAACTGCGGAAGCAGTACTTC. This encodes CSARDQLRKQYF.

To note about this clonotype: Germline and junction disagree at one end, which may indicate a read error. The chain carries TRBV29-1 and TRBJ2-2, with TRBD2 matching over 14 bases. Germline CDR1 is SQVTM and CDR2 is ANQGSEA. The length of the CDR3 is 14 residues. The CDR3, as DNA: TGCAGCGTCACCGGGACTAGCGGGAGTGGGGGGCTGTTTTTT. Translating gives CSVTGTSGSGGLFF.

The chain is built from TRBV28 and TRBJ2-4; 9 nucleotides agree with TRBD1. The V segment lost 3 bases and the J segment 2 bases; nucleotides outside the gene matches: 8. Germline V CDR1 and CDR2: MDHEN, SYDVKM. CDR3 length: 17 amino acids. Here the CDR3 reads CASSFGGTGISKNIQYF. Written as DNA, the CDR3 is TGTGCCAGCAGTTTCGGTGGGACAGGGATTTCCAAAAACATTCAGTACTTC.

This clonotype came up a few times. CDR3 residues: CASSPSKVGSYNEQFF. The CDR3 bases are TGTGCCAGCTCACCCAGCAAGGTCGGCTCCTACAATGAGCAGTTCTTC. The chain combines TRBV18 with TRBJ2-1, with unresolved D. The CDR3 is 16 residues long. V lost 3 bases and J lost 0, with 12 bases in between. Per germline, CDR1 KGHSH and CDR2 LQKENI.